One and the same sample provided the 25 T cell receptor beta chains below, sequenced in a study of naive and memory T cell subsets. TCR cDNA received a 3' ligated oligonucleotide that carried a UMI. Amplification of ligated cDNA took four PCR rounds with SP2 and nested alpha and beta constant primers. TCRdb re-called the 5' RACE reads with MiXCR, one entry per CDR3 protein. In the table there are roughly 62,000 distinct CDR3 sequences, approximately 6.6% of which are singletons. The receptors come from a male donor in good health.

This clonotype appeared many times. This chain joins TRBV21-1 and TRBJ2-7. TRBV21-1 is deemed a pseudogene. The CDR3 spans 15 residues. This chain's CDR3 is CASRKSHRSGYEQYF. The CDR3 DNA reads TGTGCCAGCAGAAAAAGTCACAGATCAGGCTACGAGCAGTACTTC.

This clonotype was counted between two and nine times. This chain joins TRBV6-5 and TRBJ2-7, with D unresolved. The CDR3 is made up of 14 amino acids. In germline, CDR1 is MNHEY, CDR2 SVGAGI. Trimming took 5 bases from V and 6 from J, leaving 17 bases between them. The CDR3 here is CASSPGLFSSEQYF. CDR3 sequence (DNA): TGTGCCAGCAGTCCTGGCCTTTTCTCGTCCGAGCAGTACTTC.

This clonotype has at least ten counts. The chain is built from TRBV6-5 and TRBJ2-7; the D is unclear. Deletions cut 6 bases from V and 0 bases from J, with 15 bases between. The CDR3 is 15 amino acids. The germline gives CDR1 MNHEY, CDR2 SVGAGI. The CDR3 loop reads CASSPQFQSSYEQYF. The DNA of the CDR3 is TGTGCCAGCAGCCCCCAGTTCCAAAGCTCCTACGAGCAGTACTTC.

This clonotype has only a few counts. CDR3 amino acids: CASSRLDTNTGELFF. In DNA form, the CDR3 reads TGTGCCAGTAGCCGCTTGGACACTAACACCGGGGAGCTGTTTTTT. The V and J genes are TRBV19 and TRBJ2-2, with TRBD1 as a possible D gene (5 bases). Germline CDR1 and CDR2: LNHDA and SQIVND (reference sequence). The CDR3 spans 15 residues. Between the trimmed V and J ends, which lost 6 bases and 2 bases, there was a span of 13 bases.

The sample holds a few counts of this clonotype. The chain couples TRBV19 to TRBJ2-5; no clear D. CDR1 LNHDA and CDR2 SQIVND come from the germline V gene (reference sequence). The CDR3 has 13 amino acids. The V end lost 6 bases, the J end lost 1 base, and 9 bases lay between the germline ends. The CDR3, as DNA: TGTGCCAGTAGGGACGGCTTCCAAGAGACCCAGTACTTC. Its translation is CASRDGFQETQYF.

This clonotype was detected ten times or more. The CDR3 reads CASSWTGGDTQYF. The CDR3 DNA sequence: TGTGCCAGCAGTTGGACTGGCGGGGATACGCAGTATTTT. V is TRBV6-2 or TRBV6-3 and J is TRBJ2-3; tentative D call: TRBD2 (5 bases). Trimming shortened V by 4 bases and J by 6 bases, and 11 bases separated the two germline ends. CDR3 length: 13 residues. The V gene's germline CDR1 is MNHEY and CDR2 SVGEGT.

As for this clonotype: A much larger clone lies a single base off, so this may be a read error. V and J are TRBV12-3 or TRBV12-4 and TRBJ2-3; weak D call: TRBD2 (6 bases). The V end was cut by 9 bases, the J end by 11 bases, with 15 bases between. The CDR3 spans 11 residues. The CDR3: CARSRLGRQYF. The CDR3 bases are TGTGCCAGAAGCCGACTAGGGCGGCAGTATTTT.

The chain combines TRBV7-9 with TRBJ1-2; no definite D call. The V gene's germline CDR1 is SEHNR and CDR2 FQNEAQ (reference sequence). V was cut by 1 base and J by 0 bases, with 15 bases left in between. CDR3 size: 17 residues. CDR3 sequence (DNA): TGTGCCAGCAGCTTAGAGGGCAGATCACCCGCTAACTATGGCTACACCTTC. It encodes CASSLEGRSPANYGYTF.

This clonotype came up many times. The chain combines TRBV11-2 with TRBJ2-3, with a weak D call TRBD1 (6 bases). V lost 3 bases to trimming and J lost 4 bases, with 8 bases between them. The CDR3 sequence is 13 residues long. Germline V CDR1 and CDR2: SGHAT, FQNNGV. Written as DNA, the CDR3 is TGTGCCAGCAGCTTGCAGGGGCCAGATACGCAGTATTTT. Translating gives CASSLQGPDTQYF.

This clonotype was counted many times. The chain combines TRBV14 with TRBJ2-1, with 11 bases fitting TRBD2. This CDR3 has 15 amino acids. The germline V gene has CDR1 SGHDN and CDR2 FVKESK. Losses at the gene ends were 4 bases for V and 6 bases for J; bases not matched to a gene: 5. The CDR3 region is CASSLNSGRVNEQFF. The CDR3 DNA reads as TGTGCCAGCAGCCTAAATAGCGGGAGGGTCAATGAGCAGTTCTTC.

The chain is built from TRBV6-5 and TRBJ2-3, with 7 nucleotides matching TRBD1. The junction had 18 bases not matched to a gene; V was cut back by 6 bases and J by 6 bases. The germline V gene has CDR1 MNHEY and CDR2 SVGAGI. The length of the CDR3 is 17 residues. For the CDR3, the DNA is TGTGCCAGCAGCCCCAGAGCGACAGGGAGTTGGGCGGATACGCAGTATTTT. This gives the protein CASSPRATGSWADTQYF.

This clonotype was seen many times. The chain is built from TRBV27 and TRBJ2-1, with a weak D call TRBD2 (6 bases). The V end was cut by 6 bases, the J end by 16 bases, with 16 bases between. Germline CDR1 is MNHEY and CDR2 is SMNVEV (reference sequence). The CDR3 consists of 11 residues. CDR3 sequence reads: CASRGGTLSFF. The DNA of the CDR3 is TGTGCCAGCAGGGGCGGGACTCTGAGTTTCTTC.

This clonotype was seen only a few times. V gene TRBV20-1 combines with J gene TRBJ2-1; D may be TRBD1 (5 bases). The V gene lost 3 bases and the J gene lost 6 bases, with 9 bases spanning the gap. The V gene's germline CDR1 is DFQATT and CDR2 SNEGSKA (reference sequence). CDR3 length: 12 residues. CDR3 sequence: CSASRGLNEQFF. CDR3 DNA sequence: TGCAGTGCTAGTAGGGGTCTCAATGAGCAGTTCTTC.

The chain is built from TRBV18 and TRBJ2-3; 8 bases line up with TRBD1. Germline V gene sequence: CDR1 KGHSH, CDR2 LQKENI. The CDR3 consists of 15 residues. V shed 2 bases and J 9 bases; nucleotides not matched to a gene: 10. CDR3 residues: CASSPNSDRVKTQYF. The CDR3 DNA reads as TGTGCCAGCTCACCAAATTCGGACAGGGTTAAAACGCAGTATTTT.

This clonotype is medium-sized (0.01 to 0.1%). The chain employs TRBV20-1 and TRBJ2-5, with 7 positions matching TRBD2. Germline CDR1 and CDR2: DFQATT and SNEGSKA (reference sequence). Losses at the gene ends were 1 base for V and 1 base for J; bases not matched to a gene: 3. The CDR3 is 14 amino acids. This CDR3 is CSARAGTTQETQYF. Written as DNA, the CDR3 is TGCAGTGCTAGAGCCGGGACTACCCAAGAGACCCAGTACTTC.

This clonotype was found many times. CDR3 nucleotides: TGTGCCAGCAGTGTAGGAAAGGGAGATACGCAGTATTTT. It translates to CASSVGKGDTQYF. The V gene is TRBV6-1, the J gene TRBJ2-3, with unresolved D. The CDR3 runs 13 residues. Between the trimmed V and J ends, which lost 4 bases and 5 bases, there was a span of 10 bases. CDR1 and CDR2 (germline): MNHNS, SASEGT.

Ten or more counts support this clonotype. The chain recombines TRBV27 with TRBJ1-2; TRBD1 is a possible D gene (5 bases). V was trimmed by 5 bases and J by 7 bases, leaving 14 bases between them. Germline V gives CDR1 MNHEY, CDR2 SMNVEV (reference sequence). The CDR3 is 13 amino acids. CDR3 amino acids: CASSERGRAGYTF. CDR3 coding DNA: TGTGCCAGCAGTGAAAGGGGACGCGCTGGCTACACCTTC.

This clonotype was counted at least ten times. The V and J genes are TRBV20-1 and TRBJ2-7; D is possibly TRBD1 (5 bases). This CDR3 contains 11 residues. V was clipped by 3 bases and J by 9 bases, with 12 bases between them. In germline, CDR1 is DFQATT, CDR2 SNEGSKA (reference sequence). This chain's CDR3 is CSASQGERQYF. CDR3 sequence (DNA): TGCAGTGCTAGTCAAGGGGAACGGCAGTACTTC.

The V and J genes are TRBV29-1 and TRBJ2-3; D remains ambiguous. The CDR3 is 14 amino acids. In germline, CDR1 is SQVTM, CDR2 ANQGSEA. Trimming removed 3 bases from V and 2 bases from J, with 12 bases in between. In nucleotides, the CDR3 is TGCAGCGTTGAGGGCCTACACGACACAGATACGCAGTATTTT. It specifies CSVEGLHDTDTQYF.

This clonotype was detected many times. This chain links TRBV7-9 with TRBJ1-1, with a weak D call TRBD1 (6 bases). The CDR3 length is 13 residues. Germline V CDR1 and CDR2: SEHNR, FQNEAQ (reference sequence). V was pared by 3 bases and J by 1 base, with 6 bases between. The CDR3 DNA sequence: TGTGCCAGCAGCTTGGGACAGAACACTGAAGCTTTCTTT. As protein: CASSLGQNTEAFF.

This clonotype was seen at least ten times. The chain is built from TRBV6-2 or TRBV6-3 and TRBJ1-2, with TRBD1 matching 7 bases. This CDR3 is 15 amino acids long. Unmatched junction bases numbered 17, after V lost 4 bases and J lost 12 bases. Germline V lookup: CDR1 MNHEY, CDR2 SVGEGT. CDR3: CASSFTGVPILSNTF. CDR3 coding DNA: TGTGCCAGCAGTTTCACAGGGGTCCCGATTCTCAGCAACACCTTC.

Only a few counts were recorded for this clonotype. The chain is built from TRBV5-4 and TRBJ2-3; 8 positions agree with TRBD2. This CDR3 region has 17 residues. Germline trimming cut 4 bases from V and 0 bases from J; bases unmatched to any gene: 10. Germline lookup yields CDR1 SGHNT and CDR2 YYREEE (reference sequence). The DNA for the CDR3 is TGTGCCAGCAGCACGCGGGGTAGCGGGATTAGCACAGATACGCAGTATTTT. This codes for CASSTRGSGISTDTQYF.

In its sample, this clonotype was seen a few times. This chain connects TRBV29-1 to TRBJ1-5, with D possibly TRBD1 on 5 matching bases. Germline V gene data show CDR1 as SQVTM and CDR2 as ANQGSEA. The CDR3 totals 13 residues. The V end lost 4 bases, the J end lost 0 bases, and 7 bases lay between the germline ends. The CDR3 region is CSVVQASNQPQHF. DNA of the CDR3: TGCAGCGTTGTACAGGCTAGCAATCAGCCCCAGCATTTT.

This clonotype showed up many times. V usage is TRBV4-1 and J usage is TRBJ1-1; D remains ambiguous. CDR3 length equals 12 residues. V was trimmed by 6 bases and J by 0 bases, leaving 5 bases between them. The germline gives CDR1 MGHRA, CDR2 YSYEKL. CDR3: CASRSMNTEAFF. CDR3 bases: TGCGCCAGCAGGTCGATGAACACTGAAGCTTTCTTT.

This clonotype came up many times. This chain links TRBV5-1 with TRBJ1-2; D might be TRBD1 (5 bases). The CDR3 runs to 13 residues. CDR1 is SGHRS, CDR2 YFSETQ, per germline. Trimming removed 3 bases at V and 6 bases at J, with 12 bases between. The CDR3 here is CASSSGDSHGYTF. DNA of the CDR3: TGCGCCAGCAGCTCGGGGGACTCCCATGGCTACACCTTC.